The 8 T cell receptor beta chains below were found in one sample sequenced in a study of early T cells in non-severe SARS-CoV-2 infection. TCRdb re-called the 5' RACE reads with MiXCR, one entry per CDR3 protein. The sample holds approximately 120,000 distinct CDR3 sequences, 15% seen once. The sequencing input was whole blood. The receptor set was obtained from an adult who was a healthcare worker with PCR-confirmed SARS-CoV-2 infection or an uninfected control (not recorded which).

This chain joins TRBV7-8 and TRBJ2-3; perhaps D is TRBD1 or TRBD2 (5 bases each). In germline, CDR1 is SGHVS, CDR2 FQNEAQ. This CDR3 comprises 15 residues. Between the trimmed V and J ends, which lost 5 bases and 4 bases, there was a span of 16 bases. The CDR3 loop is CASSTRWQGPDTQYF. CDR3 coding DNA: TGTGCCAGCAGCACCCGCTGGCAGGGACCAGATACGCAGTATTTT.

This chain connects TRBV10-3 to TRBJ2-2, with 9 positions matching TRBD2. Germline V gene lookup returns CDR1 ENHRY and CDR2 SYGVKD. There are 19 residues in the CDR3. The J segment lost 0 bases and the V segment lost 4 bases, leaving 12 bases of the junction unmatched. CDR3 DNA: TGTGCCATCAGTGGGTCGGAAAGCGGGGGGCTGTCGAACACCGGGGAGCTGTTTTTT. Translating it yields CAISGSESGGLSNTGELFF.

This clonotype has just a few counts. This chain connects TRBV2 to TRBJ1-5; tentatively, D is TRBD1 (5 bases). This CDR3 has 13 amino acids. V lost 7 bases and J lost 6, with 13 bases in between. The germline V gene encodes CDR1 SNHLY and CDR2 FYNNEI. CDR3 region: CASTTGPRQPQHF. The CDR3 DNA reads TGTGCCAGCACAACGGGGCCCCGTCAGCCCCAGCATTTT.

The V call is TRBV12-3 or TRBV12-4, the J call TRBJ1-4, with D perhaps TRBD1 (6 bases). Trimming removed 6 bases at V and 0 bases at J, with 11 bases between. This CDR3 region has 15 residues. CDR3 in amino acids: CASRKQGATNEKLFF. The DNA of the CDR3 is TGTGCCAGCAGGAAACAGGGAGCAACTAATGAAAAACTGTTTTTT.

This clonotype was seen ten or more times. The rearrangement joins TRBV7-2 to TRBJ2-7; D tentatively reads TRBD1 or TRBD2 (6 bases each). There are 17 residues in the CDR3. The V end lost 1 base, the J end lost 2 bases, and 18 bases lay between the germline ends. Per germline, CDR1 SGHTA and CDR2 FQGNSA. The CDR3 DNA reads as TGTGCCAGCAGCTTAGATCGGTATGAGGGGGGAACCTACGAGCAGTACTTC. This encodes CASSLDRYEGGTYEQYF.

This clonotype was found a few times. CDR3 protein: CAWSRGPEDGYTF. In DNA, the CDR3 is TGTGCCTGGAGTAGGGGGCCCGAGGATGGCTACACCTTC. The V call is TRBV30, the J call TRBJ1-2, with 7 bases aligning to TRBD1. Germline CDR1 reads GTSNPN; CDR2 reads SVGIG (reference sequence). V shed 2 bases, J shed 6 bases, and the junction held 6 bases outside the gene matches. CDR3 length: 13 amino acids. Drawing the rest from reference TRBV30 and TRBJ1-2, the complete variable domain is SQTIHQWPATLVQPVGSPLSLECTVEGTSNPNLYWYRQAAGRGLQLLFYSVGIGQISSEVPQNLSASRPQDRQFILSSKKLLLSDSGFYLCAWSRGPEDGYTFGSGTRLTVV.

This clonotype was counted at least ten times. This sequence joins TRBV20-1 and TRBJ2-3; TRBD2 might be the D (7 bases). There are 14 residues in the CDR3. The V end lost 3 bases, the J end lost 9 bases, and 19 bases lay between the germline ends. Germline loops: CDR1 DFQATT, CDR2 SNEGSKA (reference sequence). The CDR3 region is CSASALGGPSTQYF. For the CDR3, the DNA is TGCAGTGCTAGTGCCTTGGGGGGGCCCTCAACGCAGTATTTT.

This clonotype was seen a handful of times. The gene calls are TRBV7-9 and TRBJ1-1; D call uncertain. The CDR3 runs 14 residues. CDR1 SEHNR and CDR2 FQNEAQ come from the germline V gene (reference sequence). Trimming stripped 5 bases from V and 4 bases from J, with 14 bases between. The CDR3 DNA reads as TGTGCCAGCAGCCTGCTGGACCGTATCACTGAAGCTTTCTTT. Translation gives CASSLLDRITEAFF.